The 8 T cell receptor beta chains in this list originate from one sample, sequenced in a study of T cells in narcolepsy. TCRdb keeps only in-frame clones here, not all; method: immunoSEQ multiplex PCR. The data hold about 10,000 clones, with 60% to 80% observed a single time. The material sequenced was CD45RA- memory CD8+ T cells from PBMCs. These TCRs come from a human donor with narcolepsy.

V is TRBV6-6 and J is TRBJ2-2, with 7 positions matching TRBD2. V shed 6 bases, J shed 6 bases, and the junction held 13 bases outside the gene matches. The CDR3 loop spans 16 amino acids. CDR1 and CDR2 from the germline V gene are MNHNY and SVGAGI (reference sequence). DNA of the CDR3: TGTGCCAGCAGCCTAGGAGGTCGCGGGAGTGCCGGGGAGCTGTTTTTT. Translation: CASSLGGRGSAGELFF.

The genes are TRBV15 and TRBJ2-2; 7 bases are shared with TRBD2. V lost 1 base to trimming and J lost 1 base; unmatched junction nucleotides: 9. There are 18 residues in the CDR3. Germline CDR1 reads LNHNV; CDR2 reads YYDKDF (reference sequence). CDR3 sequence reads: CATSRGEGRLQNTGELFF. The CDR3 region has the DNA TGTGCCACCAGCAGAGGGGAGGGGCGACTCCAGAACACCGGGGAGCTGTTTTTT.

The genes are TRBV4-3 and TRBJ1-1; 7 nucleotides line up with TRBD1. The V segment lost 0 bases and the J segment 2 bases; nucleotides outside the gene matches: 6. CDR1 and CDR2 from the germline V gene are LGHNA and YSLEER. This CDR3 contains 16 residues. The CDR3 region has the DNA TGCGCCAGCAGCCAAGATCAAGGGGGCGGAAACACTGAAGCTTTCTTT. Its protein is CASSQDQGGGNTEAFF.

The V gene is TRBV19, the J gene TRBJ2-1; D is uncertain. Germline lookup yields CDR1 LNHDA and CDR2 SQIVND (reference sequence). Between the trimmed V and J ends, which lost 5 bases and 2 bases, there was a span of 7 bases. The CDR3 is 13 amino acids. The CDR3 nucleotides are TGTGCCAGTAGTCCCCGGGCCTACAATGAGCAGTTCTTC. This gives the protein CASSPRAYNEQFF.

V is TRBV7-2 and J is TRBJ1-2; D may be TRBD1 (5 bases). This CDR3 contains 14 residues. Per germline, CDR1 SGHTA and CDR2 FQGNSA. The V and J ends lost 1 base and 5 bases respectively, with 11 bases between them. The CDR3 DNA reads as TGTGCCAGCAGCTTAGTTCGGGGGGAGTATGGCTACACCTTC. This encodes CASSLVRGEYGYTF.

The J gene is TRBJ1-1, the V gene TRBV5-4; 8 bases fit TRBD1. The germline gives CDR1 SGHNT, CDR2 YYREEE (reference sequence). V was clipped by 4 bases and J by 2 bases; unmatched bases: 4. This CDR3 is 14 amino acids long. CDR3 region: CASSEDRGNTEAFF. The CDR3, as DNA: TGTGCCAGCAGCGAAGACAGGGGAAACACTGAAGCTTTCTTT.

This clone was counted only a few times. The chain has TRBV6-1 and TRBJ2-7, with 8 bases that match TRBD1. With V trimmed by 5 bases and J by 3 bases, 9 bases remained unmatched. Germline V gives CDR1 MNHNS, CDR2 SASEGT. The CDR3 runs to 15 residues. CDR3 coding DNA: TGTGCCAGCAGTCCCGGGCAGGGGGCTTACTACGAGCAGTACTTC. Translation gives CASSPGQGAYYEQYF.

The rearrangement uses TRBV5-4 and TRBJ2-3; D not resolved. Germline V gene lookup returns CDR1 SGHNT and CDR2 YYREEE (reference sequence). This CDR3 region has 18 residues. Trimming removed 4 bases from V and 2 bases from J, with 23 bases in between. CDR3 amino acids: CASSLKISTGFSTDTQYF. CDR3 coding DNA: TGTGCCAGCAGCCTCAAGATAAGCACCGGGTTTTCCACAGATACGCAGTATTTT. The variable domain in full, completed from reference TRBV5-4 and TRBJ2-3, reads ETGVTQSPTHLIKTRGQQVTLRCSSQSGHNTVSWYQQALGQGPQFIFQYYREEENGRGNFPPRFSGLQFPNYSSELNVNALELDDSALYLCASSLKISTGFSTDTQYFGPGTRLTVL.